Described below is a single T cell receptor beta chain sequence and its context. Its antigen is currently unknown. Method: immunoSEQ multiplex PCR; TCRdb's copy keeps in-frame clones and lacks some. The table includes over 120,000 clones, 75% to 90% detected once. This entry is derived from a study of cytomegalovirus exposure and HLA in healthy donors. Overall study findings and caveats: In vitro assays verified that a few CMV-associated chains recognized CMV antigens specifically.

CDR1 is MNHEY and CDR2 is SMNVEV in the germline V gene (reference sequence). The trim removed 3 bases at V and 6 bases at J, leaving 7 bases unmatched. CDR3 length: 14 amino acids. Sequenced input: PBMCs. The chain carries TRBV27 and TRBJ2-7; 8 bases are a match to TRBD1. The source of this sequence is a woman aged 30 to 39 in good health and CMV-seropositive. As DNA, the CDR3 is TGTGCCAGCAGTTTCGGGACAGGTATGGTCGAGCAGTACTTC. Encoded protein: CASSFGTGMVEQYF.